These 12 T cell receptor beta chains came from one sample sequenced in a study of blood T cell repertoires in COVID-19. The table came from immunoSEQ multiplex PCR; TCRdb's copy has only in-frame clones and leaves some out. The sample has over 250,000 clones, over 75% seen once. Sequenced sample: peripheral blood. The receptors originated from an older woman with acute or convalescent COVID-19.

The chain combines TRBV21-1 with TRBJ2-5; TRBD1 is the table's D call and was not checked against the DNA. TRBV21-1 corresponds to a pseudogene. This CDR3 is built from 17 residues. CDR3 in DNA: TGTGCCAGCAGCAATGTCCGGACAGGGGGCGAGGTCGGGACCCAGTACTTC. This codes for CASSNVRTGGEVGTQYF.

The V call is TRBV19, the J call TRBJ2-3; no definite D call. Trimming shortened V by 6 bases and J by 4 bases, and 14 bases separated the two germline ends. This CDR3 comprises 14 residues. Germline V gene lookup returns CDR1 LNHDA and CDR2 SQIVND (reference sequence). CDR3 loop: CASRTRFYADTQYF. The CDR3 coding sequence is TGTGCCAGTAGGACGAGGTTTTACGCAGATACGCAGTATTTT.

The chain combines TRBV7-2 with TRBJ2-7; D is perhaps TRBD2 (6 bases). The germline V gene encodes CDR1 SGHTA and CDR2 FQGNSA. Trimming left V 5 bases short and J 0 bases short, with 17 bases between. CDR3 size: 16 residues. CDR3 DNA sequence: TGTGCCAGCAGCACCCTGGGTAGCGGTTTCTCCTACGAGCAGTACTTC. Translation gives CASSTLGSGFSYEQYF.

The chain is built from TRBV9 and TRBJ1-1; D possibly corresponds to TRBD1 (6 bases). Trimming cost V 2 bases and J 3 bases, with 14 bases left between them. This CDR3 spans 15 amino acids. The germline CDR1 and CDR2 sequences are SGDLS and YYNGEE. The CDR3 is CASSVTGKPDTEAFF. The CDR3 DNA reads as TGTGCCAGCAGCGTTACAGGGAAGCCCGACACTGAAGCTTTCTTT.

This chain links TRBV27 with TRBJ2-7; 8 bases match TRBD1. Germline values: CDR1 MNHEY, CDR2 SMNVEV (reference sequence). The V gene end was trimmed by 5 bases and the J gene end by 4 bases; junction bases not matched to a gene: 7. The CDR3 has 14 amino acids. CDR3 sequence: CASSMTGEAYEQYF. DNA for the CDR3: TGTGCCAGCAGTATGACAGGGGAGGCTTACGAGCAGTACTTC.

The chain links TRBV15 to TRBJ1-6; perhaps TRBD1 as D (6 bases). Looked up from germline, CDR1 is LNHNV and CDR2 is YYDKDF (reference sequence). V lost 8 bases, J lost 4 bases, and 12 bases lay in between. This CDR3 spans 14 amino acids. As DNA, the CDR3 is TGTGCCACCTCCGGGACAAATTATAATTCACCCCTCCACTTT. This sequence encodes CATSGTNYNSPLHF.

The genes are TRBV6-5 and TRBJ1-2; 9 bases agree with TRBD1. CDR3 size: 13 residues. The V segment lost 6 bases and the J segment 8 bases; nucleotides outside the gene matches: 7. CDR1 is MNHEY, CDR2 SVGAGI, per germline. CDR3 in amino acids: CASSRDRAGGYTF. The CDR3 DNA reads TGTGCCAGCAGCCGGGACAGGGCGGGGGGCTACACCTTC.

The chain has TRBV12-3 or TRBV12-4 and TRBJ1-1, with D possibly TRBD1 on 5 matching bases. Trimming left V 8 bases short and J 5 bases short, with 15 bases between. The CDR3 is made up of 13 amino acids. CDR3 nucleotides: TGTGCCAGCGGTACAGCCCCAGGGACTGAAGCTTTCTTT. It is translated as CASGTAPGTEAFF.

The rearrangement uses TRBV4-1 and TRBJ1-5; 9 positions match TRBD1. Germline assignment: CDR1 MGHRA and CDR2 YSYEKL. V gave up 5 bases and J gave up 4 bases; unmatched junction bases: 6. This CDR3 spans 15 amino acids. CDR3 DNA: TGCGCCAGCAGCGACCGGGACAGGGCAAATCAGCCCCAGCATTTT. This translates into CASSDRDRANQPQHF.

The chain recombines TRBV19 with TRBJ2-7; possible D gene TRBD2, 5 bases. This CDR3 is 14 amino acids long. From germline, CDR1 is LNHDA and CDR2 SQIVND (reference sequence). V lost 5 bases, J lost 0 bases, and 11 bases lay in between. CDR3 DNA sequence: TGTGCCAGTAGTTTAACTAGGGCCTCCTACGAGCAGTACTTC. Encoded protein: CASSLTRASYEQYF.

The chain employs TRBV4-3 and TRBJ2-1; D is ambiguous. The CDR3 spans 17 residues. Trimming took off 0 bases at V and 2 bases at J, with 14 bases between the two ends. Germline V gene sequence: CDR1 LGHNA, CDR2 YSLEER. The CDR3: CASSQDSAYSPYNEQFF. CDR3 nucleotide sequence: TGCGCCAGCAGCCAAGATAGTGCCTACTCACCCTACAATGAGCAGTTCTTC.

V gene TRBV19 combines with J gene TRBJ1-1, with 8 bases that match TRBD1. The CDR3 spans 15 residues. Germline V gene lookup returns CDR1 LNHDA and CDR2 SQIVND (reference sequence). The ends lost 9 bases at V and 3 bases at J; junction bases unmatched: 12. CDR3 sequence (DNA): TGTGCCAGCCAAGGACAGGGATCGACTGACACTGAAGCTTTCTTT. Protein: CASQGQGSTDTEAFF.